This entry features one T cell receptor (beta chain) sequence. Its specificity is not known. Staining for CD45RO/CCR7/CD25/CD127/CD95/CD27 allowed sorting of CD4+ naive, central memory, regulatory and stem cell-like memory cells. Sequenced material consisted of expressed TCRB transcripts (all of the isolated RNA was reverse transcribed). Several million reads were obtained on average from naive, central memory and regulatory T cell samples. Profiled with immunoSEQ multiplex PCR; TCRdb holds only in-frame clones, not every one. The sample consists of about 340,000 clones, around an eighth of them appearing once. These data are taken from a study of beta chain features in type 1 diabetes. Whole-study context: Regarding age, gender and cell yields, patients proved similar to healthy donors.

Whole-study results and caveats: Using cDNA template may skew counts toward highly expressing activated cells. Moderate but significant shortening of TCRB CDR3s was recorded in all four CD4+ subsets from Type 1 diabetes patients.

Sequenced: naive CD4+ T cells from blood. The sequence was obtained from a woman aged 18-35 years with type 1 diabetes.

The chain's CDR3 is CASRKLEAPSEQYF. The DNA for the CDR3 is TGTGCCAGTAGAAAACTAGAGGCCCCCTCCGAGCAGTACTTC. The chain employs TRBV19 and TRBJ2-7, with D perhaps TRBD2 (5 bases). V dropped 6 bases and J dropped 6 bases, with 18 bases sitting between them. Per the germline V gene, CDR1 is LNHDA and CDR2 is SQIVND (reference sequence). The CDR3 contains 14 residues.